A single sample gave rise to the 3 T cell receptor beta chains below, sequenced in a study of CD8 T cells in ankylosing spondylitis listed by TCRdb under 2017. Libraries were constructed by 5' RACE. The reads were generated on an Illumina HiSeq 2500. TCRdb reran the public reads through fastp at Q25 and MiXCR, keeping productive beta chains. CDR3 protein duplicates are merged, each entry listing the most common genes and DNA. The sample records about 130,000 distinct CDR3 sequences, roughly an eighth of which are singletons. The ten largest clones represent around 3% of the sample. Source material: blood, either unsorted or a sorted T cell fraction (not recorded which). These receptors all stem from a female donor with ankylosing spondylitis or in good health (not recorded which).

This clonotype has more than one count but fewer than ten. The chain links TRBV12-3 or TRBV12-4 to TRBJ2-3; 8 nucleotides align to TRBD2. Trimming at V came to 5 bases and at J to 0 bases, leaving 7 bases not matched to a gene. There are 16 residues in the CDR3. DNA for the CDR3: TGTGCCAGCAGTCACCCTGCTAGCGGGAGCACAGATACGCAGTATTTT. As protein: CASSHPASGSTDTQYF.

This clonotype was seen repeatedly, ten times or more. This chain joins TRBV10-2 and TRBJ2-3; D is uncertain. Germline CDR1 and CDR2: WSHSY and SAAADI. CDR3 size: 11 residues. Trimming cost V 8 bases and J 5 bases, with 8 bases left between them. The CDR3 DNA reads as TGCGCCAGCCGATACGGAGATACGCAGTATTTT. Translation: CASRYGDTQYF.

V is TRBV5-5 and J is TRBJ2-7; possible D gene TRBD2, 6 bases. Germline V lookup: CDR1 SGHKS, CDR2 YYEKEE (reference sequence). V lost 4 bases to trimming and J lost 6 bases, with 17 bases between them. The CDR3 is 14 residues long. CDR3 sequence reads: CASSQIAASAEQYF. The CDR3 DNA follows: TGTGCCAGCAGCCAGATAGCGGCATCGGCCGAGCAGTACTTC.